This T cell receptor (beta chain) stems from a study of blood T cell repertoires in COVID-19. CDR1 is MDHEN and CDR2 is SYDVKM in the germline V gene. Trimming cost V 6 bases and J 7 bases; bases outside gene matches: 3. This CDR3 is 12 amino acids long. TCRdb's copy holds only in-frame clones and misses some; the assay was immunoSEQ multiplex PCR. The data contain some 120,000 clones, roughly 85% of them singletons. The specimen was peripheral blood. The V call is TRBV28, the J call TRBJ1-2; TRBD1 aligns across 9 bases. The sequence came from a middle-aged man with acute or convalescent COVID-19. The chain's CDR3 is CASRGTGPGYTF. CDR3 coding DNA: TGTGCCAGCAGAGGGACAGGGCCTGGCTACACCTTC.